The 12 T cell receptor beta chains below all came from one sample that was sequenced in a study of T-cell reconstitution after alpha-beta-depleted transplantation in children. It was with unique molecular identifiers that the TCRbeta library was prepared. Via MiXCR, TCRdb re-called the PCR reads, giving one row per CDR3 protein. The repertoire includes about 870,000 distinct CDR3 sequences, about 16% of them detected once, and roughly 4.8% sits in the top ten. Sequenced material: PBMCs, mostly from graft donor cells, taken 360 days after TCRalphabeta/CD19-depleted stem cell transplant. These receptors were collected from a male patient between 5 and 17 years old who had a stem cell transplant for acute lymphoblastic leukemia, so the T cells may come from the graft donor.

This clonotype was detected only a few times. The chain uses TRBV24-1 and TRBJ2-1; D is unclear. V lost 1 base to trimming and J lost 8 bases, with 5 bases between them. Germline V gives CDR1 KGHDR, CDR2 SFDVKD. This CDR3 is built from 12 residues. The CDR3 bases are TGTGCCACCAGTGATTTTGGCTATGAGCAGTTCTTC. Translation: CATSDFGYEQFF.

This clonotype was seen more than once but under ten times. The chain has TRBV29-1 and TRBJ2-1, with 12 bases that match TRBD2. The J segment lost 9 bases and the V segment lost 5 bases, leaving 11 bases of the junction unmatched. In germline, CDR1 is SQVTM, CDR2 ANQGSEA. The CDR3 length is 15 residues. In DNA, the CDR3 is TGCAGCGTTAAACCGTCTAGCGGGAGGGGAGGTGAGCAGTTCTTC. It encodes CSVKPSSGRGGEQFF.

The chain recombines TRBV20-1 with TRBJ2-1; 11 positions match TRBD2. This CDR3 has 15 residues. Per germline, CDR1 DFQATT and CDR2 SNEGSKA (reference sequence). The junction had 8 bases not matched to a gene; V was cut back by 6 bases and J by 4 bases. CDR3 coding DNA: TGCAGTGCCAAAATCTTAGCGGGAGGGTACAATGAGCAGTTCTTC. It yields the protein CSAKILAGGYNEQFF.

This clonotype has more than one count but fewer than ten. The genes are TRBV5-1 and TRBJ2-5; 11 bases are shared with TRBD2. The germline CDR1 and CDR2 sequences are SGHRS and YFSETQ. Trimming took 4 bases from V and 5 from J; bases not matched to a gene: 10. The CDR3 is 16 amino acids. CDR3 region: CASSTTSGSGKETQYF. The CDR3 DNA is TGCGCCAGCAGCACAACTAGCGGGAGTGGGAAGGAGACCCAGTACTTC.

The chain recombines TRBV7-8 with TRBJ2-1; D remains unclear. The CDR3 sequence is 14 residues long. With 1 base removed from V and 5 bases from J, the gap between germline ends came to 9 bases. From germline, CDR1 is SGHVS and CDR2 FQNEAQ. DNA for the CDR3: TGTGCCAGCAGCTTAGAATTAGCTCACAATGAGCAGTTCTTC. As protein: CASSLELAHNEQFF.

The CDR3 DNA follows: TGTGCCAGCAGCTTAGGGGACACGGGCAAGACCCAGTACTTC. This sequence encodes CASSLGDTGKTQYF. The chain employs TRBV7-9 and TRBJ2-5, with D possibly matching TRBD1 (6 bases). The CDR3 totals 14 residues. Looked up from germline, CDR1 is SEHNR and CDR2 is FQNEAQ (reference sequence). The V gene lost 1 base and the J gene lost 6 bases, with 12 bases spanning the gap. The full variable domain, in which reference TRBV7-9 and TRBJ2-5 provide the parts outside the CDR3, is DTGVSQNPRHKITKRGQNVTFRCDPISEHNRLYWYRQTLGQGPEFLTYFQNEAQLEKSRLLSDRFSAERPKGSFSTLEIQRTEQGDSAMYLCASSLGDTGKTQYFGPGTRLLVL.

The rearrangement links TRBV2 to TRBJ2-1; 11 nucleotides line up with TRBD2. Germline V gene lookup returns CDR1 SNHLY and CDR2 FYNNEI. The CDR3 sequence is 16 residues long. Losses at the gene ends were 0 bases for V and 7 bases for J; bases not matched to a gene: 5. The CDR3 nucleotides read TGTGCCAGCAGTGAAGCGCAGGGACTAGCGGTAAATGAGCAGTTCTTC. Encoded protein: CASSEAQGLAVNEQFF.

V is TRBV2 and J is TRBJ1-2; D not certain. Germline V CDR1 and CDR2: SNHLY, FYNNEI. The V and J ends lost 7 bases and 3 bases respectively, with 15 bases between them. The CDR3 totals 14 residues. CDR3 protein: CASNDAGYHYGYTF. For the CDR3, the DNA is TGTGCCAGCAACGACGCGGGGTATCACTATGGCTACACCTTC.

The sample holds a few counts of this clonotype. J is TRBJ2-1 and V is TRBV29-1; no clear D gene. The germline CDR1 and CDR2 sequences are SQVTM and ANQGSEA. The V end lost 3 bases, the J end lost 0 bases, and 18 bases lay between the germline ends. There are 17 residues in the CDR3. The CDR3 protein is CSVDRGTTLSSYNEQFF. The CDR3 region has the DNA TGCAGCGTTGATCGCGGCACCACCCTAAGCTCCTACAATGAGCAGTTCTTC.

This rearrangement joins TRBV5-1 to TRBJ2-1, with D possibly matching TRBD1 (6 bases). CDR1 is SGHRS, CDR2 YFSETQ, per germline. Trimming pared 3 bases from V and 0 bases from J, leaving 13 bases between. The CDR3 runs 16 residues. CDR3 region: CASSSRTASSYNEQFF. The CDR3 region has the DNA TGCGCCAGCAGCTCCAGGACAGCAAGCTCCTACAATGAGCAGTTCTTC. Complete variable domain (other parts from reference TRBV5-1 and TRBJ2-1): KAGVTQTPRYLIKTRGQQVTLSCSPISGHRSVSWYQQTPGQGLQFLFEYFSETQRNKGNFPGRFSGRQFSNSRSEMNVSTLELGDSALYLCASSSRTASSYNEQFFGPGTRLTVL.

This clonotype was counted a few times. The gene calls are TRBV18 and TRBJ2-1; 10 positions agree with TRBD2. The J segment lost 4 bases and the V segment lost 2 bases, leaving 5 bases of the junction unmatched. The length of the CDR3 is 16 residues. Germline lookup yields CDR1 KGHSH and CDR2 LQKENI. In DNA form, the CDR3 reads TGTGCCAGCTCACCATTCCTTAGCGGGAGGTACAATGAGCAGTTCTTC. It encodes CASSPFLSGRYNEQFF.

The sample holds many counts of this clonotype. This rearrangement joins TRBV25-1 to TRBJ2-1; 12 bases are a match to TRBD2. CDR3 length equals 13 residues. V shed 6 bases and J 8 bases; nucleotides not matched to a gene: 2. Germline V gene lookup returns CDR1 MGHDK and CDR2 SYGVNS. The CDR3 DNA reads TGTGCCAGCAGAAGACTAGCGGGAGATGAGCAGTTCTTC. Its translation: CASRRLAGDEQFF. The entire variable domain, with the rest obtained from reference TRBV25-1 and TRBJ2-1, is as follows: EADIYQTPRYLVIGTGKKITLECSQTMGHDKMYWYQQDPGMELHLIHYSYGVNSTEKGDLSSESTVSRIRTEHFPLTLESARPSHTSQYLCASRRLAGDEQFFGPGTRLTVL.